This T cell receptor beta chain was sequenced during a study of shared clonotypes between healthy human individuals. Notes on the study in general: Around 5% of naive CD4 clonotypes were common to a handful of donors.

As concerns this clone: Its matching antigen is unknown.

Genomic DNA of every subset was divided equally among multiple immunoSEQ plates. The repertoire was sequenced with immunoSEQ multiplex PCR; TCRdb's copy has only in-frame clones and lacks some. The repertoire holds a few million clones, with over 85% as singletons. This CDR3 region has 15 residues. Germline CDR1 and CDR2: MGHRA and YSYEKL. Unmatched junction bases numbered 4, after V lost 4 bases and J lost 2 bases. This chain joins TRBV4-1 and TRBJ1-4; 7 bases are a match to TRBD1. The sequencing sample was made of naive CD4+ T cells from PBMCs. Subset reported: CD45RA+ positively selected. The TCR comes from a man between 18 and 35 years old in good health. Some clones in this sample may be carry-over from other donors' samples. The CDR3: CASSLLTGTNEKLFF. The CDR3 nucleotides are TGCGCCAGCAGCCTGCTGACAGGGACTAATGAAAAACTGTTTTTT.